The 17 T cell receptor beta chains presented below share a single source sample, sequenced in a study of blood T cell repertoires in COVID-19. Generated by immunoSEQ multiplex PCR, the TCRdb table keeps only in-frame clones and is missing some. The sample comprises under 300,000 clones, about nine tenths of which are singletons, and 2% to 2.5% rests with the top ten. The sample comprised PBMCs or T cells enriched from blood (not recorded which). The receptor source for this set is a woman aged 40 to 55 with acute COVID-19.

The J gene is TRBJ1-2, the V gene TRBV20-1; no clear D. V was clipped by 3 bases and J by 1 base, with 6 bases between them. The CDR3 runs 12 residues. CDR1 DFQATT and CDR2 SNEGSKA come from the germline V gene (reference sequence). The CDR3 DNA reads as TGCAGTGCTAGTTCAGTTAACTATGGCTACACCTTC. Its protein is CSASSVNYGYTF.

The V and J genes are TRBV4-2 and TRBJ2-1, with 7 bases that match TRBD1. This CDR3 has 16 residues. CDR1 is LGHNA and CDR2 is YNFKEQ in the germline V gene. Trimming at V came to 4 bases and at J to 0 bases, leaving 6 bases not matched to a gene. The CDR3 sequence: CASSRDRDSSYNEQFF. CDR3 nucleotides: TGTGCCAGCAGCCGAGACCGGGACAGCTCCTACAATGAGCAGTTCTTC.

The CDR3 region has the DNA TGTGCCAGCAGTTTAATCGGTCTCGGGGGACCCAAATCTGGGGCCAACGTCCTGACTTTC. This translates into CASSLIGLGGPKSGANVLTF. This chain joins TRBV27 and TRBJ2-6; the D gene is possibly TRBD2 (6 bases). Trimming stripped 2 bases from V and 1 base from J, with 21 bases between. The CDR3 covers 20 residues. CDR1 and CDR2 (germline): MNHEY, SMNVEV (reference sequence).

The gene calls are TRBV5-1 and TRBJ1-4; 9 nucleotides match TRBD1. Germline CDR1 is SGHRS and CDR2 is YFSETQ. The CDR3 consists of 18 residues. V trimming: 3 bases; J trimming: 8 bases; junction bases outside the gene matches: 17. The CDR3 DNA follows: TGCGCCAGCAGCTCATCCGGGACAGGGCGAGTTGTTGGCGAAAAACTGTTTTTT. Translated, it gives CASSSSGTGRVVGEKLFF. Full variable domain (missing parts from reference TRBV5-1 and TRBJ1-4): KAGVTQTPRYLIKTRGQQVTLSCSPISGHRSVSWYQQTPGQGLQFLFEYFSETQRNKGNFPGRFSGRQFSNSRSEMNVSTLELGDSALYLCASSSSGTGRVVGEKLFFGSGTQLSVL.

The chain recombines TRBV7-9 with TRBJ1-1; tentatively, D is TRBD1 (5 bases). The V and J ends lost 5 bases and 5 bases respectively, with 21 bases between them. The CDR3 has 16 amino acids. CDR1 is SEHNR and CDR2 is FQNEAQ in the germline V gene (reference sequence). CDR3 in DNA: TGTGCCAGCAGCCCCAAGTGGGGGGATGGGGGGACTGAAGCTTTCTTT. Translating gives CASSPKWGDGGTEAFF.

V usage is TRBV28 and J usage is TRBJ1-6; D remains unclear. The V gene lost 8 bases and the J gene lost 5 bases, with 10 bases spanning the gap. Germline CDR1 is MDHEN and CDR2 is SYDVKM. There are 13 residues in the CDR3. The CDR3 sequence: CASAQNNNSPLHF. The CDR3 nucleotides read TGTGCCAGCGCACAGAATAATAATTCACCCCTCCACTTT.

This sequence joins TRBV6-2 or TRBV6-3 and TRBJ1-3, with D hard to call. The V gene lost 3 bases and the J gene lost 6 bases, with 15 bases spanning the gap. Looked up from germline, CDR1 is MNHEY and CDR2 is SVGEGT. The CDR3 runs to 15 residues. CDR3 region: CASSYPRMRENTIYF. The CDR3 coding sequence is TGTGCCAGCAGTTATCCGCGGATGCGAGAAAACACCATATATTTT.

The chain couples TRBV6-5 to TRBJ1-5; D is possibly TRBD1 (6 bases). Germline lookup yields CDR1 MNHEY and CDR2 SVGAGI. The CDR3 spans 14 residues. Trimming shortened V by 6 bases and J by 1 base, and 10 bases separated the two germline ends. The CDR3 sequence: CASSPGQSNQPQHF. DNA of the CDR3: TGTGCCAGCAGCCCAGGACAGAGCAATCAGCCCCAGCATTTT.

CDR3: CASSPQGDSPLHF. In DNA form, the CDR3 reads TGTGCCAGCAGCCCCCAGGGGGATTCACCCCTCCACTTT. The chain has TRBV7-8 and TRBJ1-6; 7 nucleotides agree with TRBD1. This CDR3 is 13 amino acids long. V shed 5 bases, J shed 8 bases, and the junction held 3 bases outside the gene matches. From germline, CDR1 is SGHVS and CDR2 FQNEAQ.

This chain connects TRBV27 to TRBJ1-6; 10 nucleotides line up with TRBD1. Germline CDR1 reads MNHEY; CDR2 reads SMNVEV (reference sequence). This CDR3 comprises 14 residues. After removal of 5 bases from V and 10 bases from J, the junction contained 5 bases not matched to a gene. CDR3 nucleotide sequence: TGTGCCAGCAGTCCCGGGACAGGGGACTCACCCCTCCACTTT. Translation: CASSPGTGDSPLHF.

V gene TRBV29-1 combines with J gene TRBJ2-5; TRBD2 agrees at 7 bases. CDR3 length equals 12 residues. V lost 6 bases and J lost 1; bases outside the gene matches: 2. Germline loops: CDR1 SQVTM, CDR2 ANQGSEA. Written as DNA, the CDR3 is TGCAGCGTCGGACTAGTCCAAGAGACCCAGTACTTC. The encoded protein is CSVGLVQETQYF.

The V gene is TRBV9, the J gene TRBJ2-3; D possibly corresponds to TRBD2 (6 bases). Trimming removed 4 bases from V and 3 bases from J, with 15 bases in between. Germline CDR1 and CDR2: SGDLS and YYNGEE. This CDR3 is built from 15 residues. The CDR3 is CASSPRDSHTDTQYF. Written as DNA, the CDR3 is TGTGCCAGCAGCCCCCGGGACTCCCATACAGATACGCAGTATTTT.

This sequence joins TRBV7-9 and TRBJ1-1, with TRBD1 identical over 8 bases. The J segment lost 0 bases and the V segment lost 6 bases, leaving 6 bases of the junction unmatched. The CDR3 runs to 15 residues. The germline gives CDR1 SEHNR, CDR2 FQNEAQ (reference sequence). The CDR3 bases are TGTGCCAGCAGAGACGTACAGGGGGTGAACACTGAAGCTTTCTTT. Its protein is CASRDVQGVNTEAFF.

The chain uses TRBV28 and TRBJ1-2, with 7 bases that match TRBD1. The junction had 12 bases not matched to a gene; V was cut back by 6 bases and J by 5 bases. The length of the CDR3 is 15 residues. Germline CDR1 reads MDHEN; CDR2 reads SYDVKM. The CDR3, as DNA: TGTGCCAGCAGATACCGGGACAGATTAGCTTATGGCTACACCTTC. Its translation: CASRYRDRLAYGYTF.

The chain carries TRBV2 and TRBJ2-7; TRBD1 agrees at 9 bases. Germline CDR1 is SNHLY and CDR2 is FYNNEI. The CDR3 is 13 residues long. The V and J ends lost 6 bases and 3 bases, in that order; junction bases with no gene match: 3. The CDR3 protein is CASRDRGNYEQYF. Here the CDR3 DNA reads TGTGCCAGCAGAGACAGGGGGAACTACGAGCAGTACTTC.

With regard to this clone: In the same sample, other DNA sequences code for this CDR3. The chain joins TRBV6-2 or TRBV6-3 to TRBJ1-5; D gene unclear. Trimming stripped 5 bases from V and 2 bases from J, with 13 bases between. The length of the CDR3 is 15 residues. Germline assignment: CDR1 MNHEY and CDR2 SVGEGT. This CDR3 is CASSHRGRGNQPQHF. As DNA, the CDR3 is TGTGCCAGCAGTCACCGGGGTAGGGGCAATCAGCCCCAGCATTTT.

The chain combines TRBV10-3 with TRBJ2-2; TRBD1 aligns across 7 bases. Germline values: CDR1 ENHRY, CDR2 SYGVKD. The ends lost 11 bases at V and 5 bases at J; junction bases unmatched: 11. The CDR3 loop spans 14 amino acids. The CDR3 here is CAPSFQGVTGELFF. The DNA of the CDR3 is TGTGCCCCCTCTTTCCAGGGGGTAACCGGGGAGCTGTTTTTT.